This entry lists 21 T cell receptor beta chains sequenced from one sample in a study of CD8 T cells in Susac syndrome. cDNA came from around 0.5 to 1 ug RNA primed by random hexamers. MiXCR, run by TCRdb on the immunoSEQ multiplex PCR reads, gives a single entry per CDR3 protein. This repertoire shows some 190,000 distinct CDR3 sequences, approximately 96% found once; its top ten account for about 0.093%. Specimen: CD4+ T cells from PBMCs. Receptors were obtained from a human donor with multiple sclerosis.

This sequence joins TRBV6-2 or TRBV6-3 and TRBJ2-7, with D maybe TRBD2 (6 bases). Germline CDR1 reads MNHEY; CDR2 reads SVGEGT. This CDR3 region has 11 residues. V was clipped by 11 bases and J by 5 bases, with 13 bases between them. DNA for the CDR3: TGTGCCTCCCGGGACTTCCACGAGCAGTACTTC. This encodes CASRDFHEQYF.

The chain links TRBV12-3 or TRBV12-4 to TRBJ1-1, with D uncertain. V dropped 2 bases and J dropped 0 bases, with 7 bases sitting between them. The CDR3 is 14 residues long. CDR3 DNA: TGTGCCAGCAGTTTATATCGACTGAACACTGAAGCTTTCTTT. It is translated as CASSLYRLNTEAFF.

V and J are TRBV29-1 and TRBJ2-3, with 12 bases that match TRBD2. This CDR3 region has 15 residues. Trimming cost V 8 bases and J 1 base; bases outside gene matches: 7. Germline values: CDR1 SQVTM, CDR2 ANQGSEA. The CDR3 region is CSLRWTSGGTDTQYF. The DNA of the CDR3 is TGCAGCCTTCGTTGGACTAGCGGGGGCACAGATACGCAGTATTTT.

CDR3 sequence (DNA): TGTGCCAGCAGCCAAGATCCACGCCGGGCTAGCGGGGGCCCCCAAGAGACCCAGTACTTC. The encoded protein is CASSQDPRRASGGPQETQYF. This chain links TRBV4-2 with TRBJ2-5, with 10 positions matching TRBD2. This CDR3 is built from 20 residues. The ends lost 0 bases at V and 1 base at J; junction bases unmatched: 14. The V gene's germline CDR1 is LGHNA and CDR2 YNFKEQ.

This sequence joins TRBV6-2 or TRBV6-3 and TRBJ2-7; the D is unclear. The CDR3 is made up of 13 amino acids. Trimming removed 0 bases from V and 2 bases from J, with 5 bases in between. The V gene's germline CDR1 is MNHEY and CDR2 SVGEGT. CDR3 nucleotide sequence: TGTGCCAGCAGTTACTCCGATCCCTACGAGCAGTACTTC. It is translated as CASSYSDPYEQYF.

The rearrangement joins TRBV3-1 to TRBJ2-5; D possibly matches TRBD1 or TRBD2 (5 bases each). Germline CDR1 reads LGHDT; CDR2 reads YNNKEL (reference sequence). V lost 8 bases and J lost 5, with 12 bases in between. CDR3 length equals 12 residues. Here the CDR3 DNA reads TGTGCCAGCTCCCAGGGCGGGGAGACCCAGTACTTC. Protein sequence: CASSQGGETQYF.

The count of this clonotype is one. This chain joins TRBV20-1 and TRBJ1-2, with 12 nucleotides matching TRBD1. Germline V gene sequence: CDR1 DFQATT, CDR2 SNEGSKA (reference sequence). The CDR3 is 14 residues long. J lost 7 bases, V lost 5 bases, and 8 bases had no gene match. Written as DNA, the CDR3 is TGCAGTGCTTTACCGGGACAGGGGGCGCTTGGCTACACCTTC. Translating gives CSALPGQGALGYTF.

CDR3 sequence reads: CASSGSGQQQYF. CDR3 coding DNA: TGTGCCAGCAGCGGCTCGGGACAGCAGCAGTACTTC. This chain links TRBV9 with TRBJ2-7; 7 nucleotides match TRBD1. The CDR3 is 12 amino acids. Germline CDR1 and CDR2: SGDLS and YYNGEE. V shed 3 bases and J 8 bases; nucleotides not matched to a gene: 5.

This sequence joins TRBV30 and TRBJ1-2; no reliable D call. The length of the CDR3 is 10 residues. V dropped 8 bases and J dropped 3 bases, with 7 bases sitting between them. CDR1 is GTSNPN, CDR2 SVGIG, per germline (reference sequence). For the CDR3, the DNA is TGTGCCGAGGGTTACTATGGCTACACCTTC. This codes for CAEGYYGYTF.

This chain uses TRBV3-1 with TRBJ1-2, with D tentatively TRBD1 (6 bases). The ends were cut back, 5 bases at V and 5 bases at J, with 15 bases in the middle. CDR3 length: 14 amino acids. From germline, CDR1 is LGHDT and CDR2 YNNKEL (reference sequence). The CDR3, as DNA: TGTGCCAGCAGCAGGAGGATCAGGGGATATGGCTACACCTTC. Translation: CASSRRIRGYGYTF. Combining the CDR3 with reference TRBV3-1 and TRBJ1-2 gives the whole variable domain DTAVSQTPKYLVTQMGNDKSIKCEQNLGHDTMYWYKQDSKKFLKIMFSYNNKELIINETVPNRFSPKSPDKAHLNLHINSLELGDSAVYFCASSRRIRGYGYTFGSGTRLTVV.

This chain uses TRBV12-3 or TRBV12-4 with TRBJ2-1; D is unclear. The V end lost 2 bases, the J end lost 5 bases, and 4 bases lay between the germline ends. The CDR3 is 12 residues long. The CDR3 DNA reads TGTGCCAGCAGTTTATTAAACAATGAGCAGTTCTTC. This encodes CASSLLNNEQFF.

The V gene is TRBV6-1, the J gene TRBJ2-7; the D is unclear. Germline V gives CDR1 MNHNS, CDR2 SASEGT. This CDR3 has 11 residues. Trimming cost V 3 bases and J 7 bases, with 7 bases left between them. The CDR3: CASSDNGEQYF. In nucleotides, the CDR3 is TGTGCCAGCAGTGATAACGGAGAGCAGTACTTC.

The chain joins TRBV20-1 to TRBJ2-7; D not certain. The CDR3 spans 14 residues. The germline V gene encodes CDR1 DFQATT and CDR2 SNEGSKA (reference sequence). Deletions cut 6 bases from V and 6 bases from J, with 21 bases between. CDR3 sequence: CSAIGRAARREQYF. The CDR3 coding sequence is TGCAGTGCCATCGGTAGGGCCGCAAGACGCGAGCAGTACTTC.

The genes are TRBV3-1 and TRBJ1-1; possibly TRBD1 for D (5 bases). The CDR3 totals 14 residues. Germline CDR1 is LGHDT and CDR2 is YNNKEL (reference sequence). The V end lost 4 bases, the J end lost 5 bases, and 14 bases lay between the germline ends. The CDR3 coding sequence is TGTGCCAGCAGCCGTAGGCAGGGAGGGACTGAAGCTTTCTTT. Its translation: CASSRRQGGTEAFF.

The chain employs TRBV3-1 and TRBJ2-5; D is possibly TRBD1 (5 bases). In germline, CDR1 is LGHDT, CDR2 YNNKEL (reference sequence). V lost 1 base and J lost 7, with 16 bases in between. The CDR3 runs 15 residues. Here the CDR3 reads CASSQVRAGPGTQYF. The CDR3 nucleotides are TGTGCCAGCAGCCAAGTAAGGGCAGGGCCAGGGACCCAGTACTTC.

The V call is TRBV12-3 or TRBV12-4, the J call TRBJ2-5; either TRBD1 or TRBD2 may fit D (6 bases each). The V and J ends lost 7 bases and 11 bases respectively, with 14 bases between them. The CDR3 has 11 residues. For the CDR3, the DNA is TGTGCCAGCACCCTAGGGGGGTCACAGTACTTC. The encoded protein is CASTLGGSQYF.

The rearrangement links TRBV3-1 to TRBJ1-2; D is unresolved. CDR1 and CDR2 from the germline V gene are LGHDT and YNNKEL (reference sequence). The CDR3 totals 13 residues. Trimming took 2 bases from V and 6 from J, leaving 10 bases between them. CDR3 loop: CASSQLDPDGYTF. The DNA of the CDR3 is TGTGCCAGCAGCCAACTGGACCCAGATGGCTACACCTTC.

The gene calls are TRBV12-3 or TRBV12-4 and TRBJ1-2; no clear D gene. This CDR3 spans 11 amino acids. Trimming pared 6 bases from V and 3 bases from J, leaving 5 bases between. The CDR3 coding sequence is TGTGCCAGCAGAAGGGACTATGGCTACACCTTC. Translation gives CASRRDYGYTF.

This chain joins TRBV29-1 and TRBJ2-7; a weak D match, TRBD1 (5 bases). The germline V gene has CDR1 SQVTM and CDR2 ANQGSEA. V was clipped by 4 bases and J by 4 bases, with 14 bases between them. This CDR3 contains 13 residues. The CDR3 DNA reads as TGCAGCGTTGGAGGTATAGGGGCTTACGAGCAGTACTTC. It yields the protein CSVGGIGAYEQYF.

This clonotype came up once. V gene TRBV24-1 combines with J gene TRBJ2-1; 7 bases agree with TRBD1. V trimming: 10 bases; J trimming: 8 bases; junction bases outside the gene matches: 10. Germline V CDR1 and CDR2: KGHDR, SFDVKD. The CDR3 has 13 residues. The CDR3 is CATSTGEEHEQFF. The CDR3 DNA reads as TGTGCCACGTCCACAGGGGAAGAACATGAGCAGTTCTTC.

The V call is TRBV7-9, the J call TRBJ1-4; D is uncertain. The CDR3 is 12 amino acids. Trimming shortened V by 5 bases and J by 8 bases, and 9 bases separated the two germline ends. Per germline, CDR1 SEHNR and CDR2 FQNEAQ (reference sequence). The CDR3 nucleotides read TGTGCCAGCAGCGGACCGGGAGAAAAACTGTTTTTT. Translated, it gives CASSGPGEKLFF.